The 23 T cell receptor beta chains listed next were all sequenced from one sample in a study of regulatory T cells in long-lasting Graves disease. Time point: newly diagnosed GD, antithyroid drugs for less than 3 months. PBMC RNA was the source of the TCR library. Construction of the TCR beta libraries employed iRepertoire HTBI primers in conjunction with Arm-PCR of CDR3 regions. TCRdb processed the multiplex PCR reads anew with MiXCR; each CDR3 protein has one entry. The sample lists about 560,000 distinct CDR3 sequences, about 16% occurring once. A further study also used this sample, focusing on T cells in Graves' hyperthyroidism and ophthalmopathy.

The sample here was peripheral blood mononuclear cells (PBMCs), taken at new diagnosis, from a patient treated with antithyroid drugs. The receptors originated from a man between 18 and 29 years old with Graves disease.

This clonotype was detected a few times. V gene TRBV27 combines with J gene TRBJ1-2; TRBD1 matches at 8 bases. The CDR3 contains 14 residues. The J segment lost 4 bases and the V segment lost 7 bases, leaving 8 bases of the junction unmatched. From germline, CDR1 is MNHEY and CDR2 SMNVEV (reference sequence). CDR3 nucleotide sequence: TGTGCCAGCACATTTACAGGGGGTAGCTATGGCTACACCTTC. This codes for CASTFTGGSYGYTF.

The CDR3 DNA is TGTGCCAGCAGCTTGAATAGGACAGGGGGGAGAGGCTACACCTTC. Protein: CASSLNRTGGRGYTF. This chain joins TRBV5-5 and TRBJ1-2, with 10 positions matching TRBD1. Germline assignment: CDR1 SGHKS and CDR2 YYEKEE (reference sequence). Trimming at V came to 1 base and at J to 8 bases, leaving 8 bases not matched to a gene. The CDR3 loop spans 15 amino acids.

This clonotype was observed a few times. This chain connects TRBV19 to TRBJ2-7, with TRBD1 matching over 8 bases. This CDR3 is 16 amino acids long. The ends lost 2 bases at V and 5 bases at J; junction bases unmatched: 11. The germline CDR1 and CDR2 sequences are LNHDA and SQIVND (reference sequence). The CDR3 protein is CASSITHRDRRDEQYF. CDR3 sequence (DNA): TGTGCCAGTAGTATAACGCACCGGGACAGGAGGGACGAGCAGTACTTC.

This clonotype was observed a handful of times. V and J are TRBV9 and TRBJ2-1; 8 bases align to TRBD2. CDR3 length: 20 amino acids. CDR1 and CDR2 from the germline V gene are SGDLS and YYNGEE. V was pared by 0 bases and J by 0 bases, with 14 bases of the junction left unmatched. The CDR3 coding sequence is TGTGCCAGCAGCGTAGCCAAGGGGACTAGATTTTTAAGCTCCTACAATGAGCAGTTCTTC. Protein: CASSVAKGTRFLSSYNEQFF. Together with reference TRBV9 and TRBJ2-1, the CDR3 gives the full variable domain: DSGVTQTPKHLITATGQRVTLRCSPRSGDLSVYWYQQSLDQGLQFLIQYYNGEERAKGNILERFSAQQFPDLHSELNLSSLELGDSALYFCASSVAKGTRFLSSYNEQFFGPGTRLTVL.

This clonotype has only a few counts. The chain combines TRBV28 with TRBJ2-7, with D perhaps matching TRBD1 (5 bases). With 6 bases removed from V and 9 bases from J, the gap between germline ends came to 15 bases. The V gene's germline CDR1 is MDHEN and CDR2 SYDVKM. There are 12 residues in the CDR3. The CDR3 region is CASSDSRARQYF. Written as DNA, the CDR3 is TGTGCCAGCAGCGACAGCAGGGCGCGGCAGTACTTC.

The chain recombines TRBV5-1 with TRBJ2-5, with 7 bases aligning to TRBD2. The CDR3 has 14 residues. Germline V gene lookup returns CDR1 SGHRS and CDR2 YFSETQ. V lost 3 bases to trimming and J lost 10 bases; unmatched junction nucleotides: 12. The chain's CDR3 is CASSSRASGPGQYF. DNA of the CDR3: TGCGCCAGCAGCTCCCGGGCTAGCGGTCCGGGCCAGTACTTC.

This chain joins TRBV29-1 and TRBJ2-7; TRBD2 agrees at 13 bases. This CDR3 spans 18 amino acids. V shed 4 bases, J shed 2 bases, and the junction held 14 bases outside the gene matches. In germline, CDR1 is SQVTM, CDR2 ANQGSEA. For the CDR3, the DNA is TGCAGCGTTGCCGCAGACGGGACTAGCGGGGAACACCCCTACGAGCAGTACTTC. Its translation is CSVAADGTSGEHPYEQYF.

The chain is built from TRBV10-2 and TRBJ2-5, with D possibly matching TRBD2 (7 bases). The CDR3 runs 13 residues. Germline values: CDR1 WSHSY, CDR2 SAAADI. CDR3 nucleotide sequence: TGCGCGGGGGGGCAGGGACTTCAAGAGACCCAGTACTTC. Its protein is CAGGQGLQETQYF.

In DNA, the CDR3 is TGTGCCAGCAGCCCAAGCAGGGGGCCGAACTATGGCTACACCTTC. This encodes CASSPSRGPNYGYTF. The chain joins TRBV7-9 to TRBJ1-2; 8 nucleotides match TRBD1. CDR3 length: 15 amino acids. Losses at the gene ends were 5 bases for V and 2 bases for J; bases not matched to a gene: 7. Germline CDR1 is SEHNR and CDR2 is FQNEAQ (reference sequence).

The chain employs TRBV20-1 and TRBJ1-5, with 7 bases lining up with TRBD1. The V segment lost 6 bases and the J segment 5 bases; nucleotides outside the gene matches: 7. There are 13 residues in the CDR3. CDR1 and CDR2 (germline): DFQATT, SNEGSKA (reference sequence). CDR3 residues: CSAILGTDQPQHF. In DNA, the CDR3 is TGCAGTGCCATCTTGGGGACAGATCAGCCCCAGCATTTT.

Note on this clonotype: A single base separates this from a much larger clone, so it may be a read error. The rearrangement uses TRBV28 and TRBJ2-2; possible D gene TRBD1, 5 bases. The length of the CDR3 is 15 residues. CDR1 is MDHEN and CDR2 is SYDVKM in the germline V gene. V was cut by 3 bases and J by 2 bases, with 10 bases left in between. As DNA, the CDR3 is TGTGCCAGCAGTTTCGCCAGGGTCAACACCGGGGAGCTGTTTTTT. Translation: CASSFARVNTGELFF. The full variable domain, in which reference TRBV28 and TRBJ2-2 provide the parts outside the CDR3, is DVKVTQSSRYLVKRTGEKVFLECVQDMDHENMFWYRQDPGLGLRLIYFSYDVKMKEKGDIPEGYSVSREKKERFSLILESASTNQTSMYLCASSFARVNTGELFFGEGSRLTVL.

Notes on this clonotype: One base away lies a much larger clone, so this may be a sequencing read error. The CDR3 DNA follows: TGTGCCAGCAGAACAAGCGGGGCGACGAACACTGTAGCTTTCTTT. It is translated as CASRTSGATNTVAFF. The V and J genes are TRBV7-3 and TRBJ1-1, with a possible D match to TRBD1 (5 bases). This CDR3 is built from 15 residues. Germline V gene lookup returns CDR1 SGHTA and CDR2 FQGTGA.

This clonotype was counted ten times or more. The CDR3 region has the DNA TGCGCCAGCAGCGAGGGGGGAGATACGCAGTATTTT. It encodes CASSEGGDTQYF. The chain joins TRBV5-1 to TRBJ2-3; D tentatively fits TRBD1 or TRBD2 (6 bases each). V gave up 4 bases and J gave up 5 bases, with 8 bases separating them. The CDR3 is made up of 12 amino acids. The germline V gene has CDR1 SGHRS and CDR2 YFSETQ. The full variable domain, with the rest looked up from reference TRBV5-1 and TRBJ2-3, is KAGVTQTPRYLIKTRGQQVTLSCSPISGHRSVSWYQQTPGQGLQFLFEYFSETQRNKGNFPGRFSGRQFSNSRSEMNVSTLELGDSALYLCASSEGGDTQYFGPGTRLTVL.

Only a few counts were recorded for this clonotype. V usage is TRBV15 and J usage is TRBJ2-5; 7 bases match TRBD2. The V gene's germline CDR1 is LNHNV and CDR2 YYDKDF (reference sequence). Trimming took 0 bases from V and 7 from J; bases not matched to a gene: 8. The CDR3 extends over 15 amino acids. CDR3 in amino acids: CATSRDGEGPGTQYF. DNA for the CDR3: TGTGCCACCAGCAGAGATGGGGAGGGCCCGGGGACCCAGTACTTC.

The genes are TRBV7-9 and TRBJ2-3; D remains ambiguous. The CDR3 loop spans 15 amino acids. Germline CDR1 SEHNR, CDR2 FQNEAQ (reference sequence). V lost 6 bases and J 6 bases, leaving 19 bases between the germline ends. The CDR3 protein is CASSTHGVPRDTQYF. In nucleotides, the CDR3 is TGTGCCAGCAGTACCCATGGCGTCCCGCGGGATACGCAGTATTTT.

This clonotype was detected a few times. The chain has TRBV12-3 or TRBV12-4 and TRBJ2-3; a possible D gene is TRBD2 (6 bases). CDR3 length equals 15 residues. V lost 2 bases and J 1 base, leaving 10 bases between the germline ends. CDR3 amino acids: CASSLRRDRTDTQYF. The CDR3 DNA reads TGTGCCAGCAGTTTAAGGAGGGACCGCACAGATACGCAGTATTTT.

This clonotype was seen many times. The chain joins TRBV6-2 or TRBV6-3 to TRBJ1-1; D perhaps matches TRBD1 (5 bases). V was cut by 7 bases and J by 1 base, with 10 bases left in between. This CDR3 region has 13 residues. Germline values: CDR1 MNHEY, CDR2 SVGEGT. This CDR3 reads CASTSGPNTEAFF. The CDR3 nucleotides are TGTGCCAGCACTTCAGGGCCGAACACTGAAGCTTTCTTT.

Ten or more counts support this clonotype. The V call is TRBV7-3, the J call TRBJ2-3; the match to TRBD2 covers 7 bases. This CDR3 contains 15 residues. The germline CDR1 and CDR2 sequences are SGHTA and FQGTGA. Losses at the gene ends were 5 bases for V and 2 bases for J; bases not matched to a gene: 7. The CDR3 region has the DNA TGTGCCAGCAGCGAATCGACTAGCTACACAGATACGCAGTATTTT. It encodes CASSESTSYTDTQYF.

The J gene is TRBJ2-3, the V gene TRBV20-1; 7 nucleotides align to TRBD2. Trimming removed 0 bases from V and 4 bases from J; junction bases left unmatched: 10. The CDR3 covers 16 residues. Germline CDR1 reads DFQATT; CDR2 reads SNEGSKA (reference sequence). As DNA, the CDR3 is TGCAGTGCTAGAGATCGAAGGCTAGCGGAGTCAGATACGCAGTATTTT. Protein: CSARDRRLAESDTQYF.

This clonotype came up a few times. The gene calls are TRBV5-4 and TRBJ2-7, with a tentative D call TRBD1 (6 bases). CDR1 and CDR2 from the germline V gene are SGHNT and YYREEE (reference sequence). The CDR3 loop spans 17 amino acids. V was trimmed by 4 bases and J by 2 bases, leaving 22 bases between them. The CDR3 nucleotides are TGTGCCAGCAGCCGGACGCTGGTACAGGGAGAACCCTACGAGCAGTACTTC. Its protein is CASSRTLVQGEPYEQYF.

This clonotype was detected many times. J is TRBJ2-1 and V is TRBV24-1; perhaps TRBD2 as D (6 bases). Trimming took 8 bases from V and 0 from J, leaving 19 bases between them. The CDR3 consists of 17 residues. Germline V gene data show CDR1 as KGHDR and CDR2 as SFDVKD. DNA for the CDR3: TGTGCCACCAATGACGGAGACCGACTAGTCTCCTACAATGAGCAGTTCTTC. Translating gives CATNDGDRLVSYNEQFF.

This chain links TRBV6-9 with TRBJ1-4; D is uncertain. V lost 4 bases and J 5 bases, leaving 8 bases between the germline ends. This CDR3 has 13 residues. Germline V CDR1 and CDR2: MNHGY, SVAAGI. The CDR3 region is CASSSHLNEKLFF. As DNA, the CDR3 is TGTGCCAGCAGTTCACACCTGAATGAAAAACTGTTTTTT.

This chain uses TRBV5-8 with TRBJ2-2; D might be TRBD2 (6 bases). Trimming pared 4 bases from V and 0 bases from J, leaving 16 bases between. Germline V gene data show CDR1 as SGHTS and CDR2 as YDEGEE. CDR3 length equals 17 residues. The CDR3 region has the DNA TGTGCCAGCAGCCCCCCCTCCGGGACTCCGAACACCGGGGAGCTGTTTTTT. Translating it yields CASSPPSGTPNTGELFF.